This is a list of T cell receptor beta chains from one sample in a study of vaccination and CD4 T cells after COVID-19. MiXCR, applied by TCRdb to the PCR reads, yields one record per CDR3 protein. The top ten hold over 9.5% of the sample, which has 15,000 or so distinct CDR3 sequences, 50% seen once. Antigens for these TCRs are unknown. Sequencing was carried out using CD4+ T cells from blood, cultured in vitro. The receptor set was obtained from a human donor who had recovered from COVID-19. The CDR3 runs from the conserved cysteine through the conserved F or W. The D gene is left open where the match is weak. Clone size is shown for a subset of rows, as once, few, many or a class of expanded clone.

abundance,d_gene,j_gene,v_gene,CDR3nt,CDR3aa
once,-,TRBJ1-2,TRBV21-1,TGTGCCAGCAGCCGGGGCGGTGGCTACACCTTC,CASSRGGGYTF
-,-,TRBJ2-3,TRBV7-2,TGTGCCAGCAGCTTAGCGGGGCAGGGAACGGTTTTGCCAGATACGCAGTATTTT,CASSLAGQGTVLPDTQYF
few,-,TRBJ1-5,TRBV4-3,TGCGCCAGCAGCCAAGATCGAAATCGGGATCAGCCCCAGCATTTT,CASSQDRNRDQPQHF
-,-,TRBJ2-5,TRBV20-1,TGCAGTGCTAGGCAACAAGAGACCCAGTACTTC,CSARQQETQYF
few,-,TRBJ1-5,TRBV7-2,TGTGCCAGCAGCTTAGTTTACGGGGACCAGCCCCAGCATTTT,CASSLVYGDQPQHF
-,-,TRBJ2-2,TRBV19,TGTGCCAGTAGTATAGCTTGGTCTCACACCGGGGAGCTGTTTTTT,CASSIAWSHTGELFF
-,-,TRBJ1-2,TRBV7-9,TGTGCCAGCAGCTTGAGCCGAGGACGGCACTATGGCTACACCTTC,CASSLSRGRHYGYTF
-,-,TRBJ1-1,TRBV5-1,TGCGCCAGCAGTTCCCGCATTAATCAGGTACCCACTGAAGCTTTCTTT,CASSSRINQVPTEAFF
-,-,TRBJ1-4,TRBV27,TGTGCCAGCAGTAGACGGGCGGGGTATAATGAAAAACTGTTTTTT,CASSRRAGYNEKLFF
-,TRBD1,TRBJ2-7,TRBV6-1,TGTGCCAGCAGTAAGGGACAGGTCTTGGGCGAGCAGTACTTC,CASSKGQVLGEQYF
-,TRBD1,TRBJ1-2,TRBV7-2,TGTGCCAGCAGCATAACAGGACAGGAGCTTAACTATGGCTACACCTTC,CASSITGQELNYGYTF
-,TRBD2,TRBJ2-5,TRBV6-1,TGTGCCAGCAGGAACGGACTAGCGGGGGGTGTAGAGACCCAGTACTTC,CASRNGLAGGVETQYF
-,TRBD2,TRBJ2-5,TRBV20-1,TGCAGTGCCGACGGGACTAGCGGGGGTAAAGAGACCCAGTACTTC,CSADGTSGGKETQYF
few,-,TRBJ1-1,TRBV7-9,TGTGCCAGCACCTTAGCGGAGGGGGAAGCTTTCTTT,CASTLAEGEAFF
-,-,TRBJ2-3,TRBV29-1,TGCAGCGTTGATAGCGGATTCACAGATACGCAGTATTTT,CSVDSGFTDTQYF
-,TRBD1,TRBJ1-2,TRBV6-1,TGTGCCAGCAGTGCGACAGGGGGAGCTAACTATGGCTACACCTTC,CASSATGGANYGYTF
few,-,TRBJ1-2,TRBV6-2/TRBV6-3,TGTGCCAGCAGTTCCAGGGCTTGGAACTATGGCTACACCTTC,CASSSRAWNYGYTF
few,-,TRBJ1-2,TRBV19,TGTGCCAGTTGGGGAAATGGCTACACCTTC,CASWGNGYTF
-,TRBD1,TRBJ1-1,TRBV19,TGTGCCAGTAGTCCTTGGACAGGGCCGGGGGGCACTGAAGCTTTCTTT,CASSPWTGPGGTEAFF
-,-,TRBJ1-4,TRBV6-1,TGTGCCAGCAGCCGAGACAGCGTTAATGAAAAACTGTTTTTT,CASSRDSVNEKLFF
-,-,TRBJ1-5,TRBV7-2,TGTGCCAGCAGCTTATACGGCAGGGCGATTCAGCCCCAGCATTTT,CASSLYGRAIQPQHF
-,-,TRBJ1-3,TRBV30,TGTGCCTGGAGTGTAAATGGCGGAAACACCATATATTTT,CAWSVNGGNTIYF
-,-,TRBJ2-5,TRBV24-1,TGTGCCACCAGTGATTCGAGGGACGGAGAGACCCAGTACTTC,CATSDSRDGETQYF
few,-,TRBJ1-1,TRBV20-1,TGCAGTGCTATCTCAAGTATGAACACTGAAGCTTTCTTT,CSAISSMNTEAFF
-,-,TRBJ2-1,TRBV27,TGTGCCAGCAGTTGGACCCAGTGGGGTCTGGACAATGAGCAGTTCTTC,CASSWTQWGLDNEQFF
medium-sized,TRBD1,TRBJ1-2,TRBV6-4,TGTGCCAGCAGCGCCGACAGGGCTGGTAATGGCTACACCTTC,CASSADRAGNGYTF
few,-,TRBJ1-1,TRBV28,TGTGCCAGCAGTTTGTCACAGGCGAACACTGAAGCTTTCTTT,CASSLSQANTEAFF
-,-,TRBJ1-2,TRBV7-2,TGTGCCAGCAGACAGGGACCGAACAATGGCTACACCTTC,CASRQGPNNGYTF
few,-,TRBJ2-7,TRBV24-1,TGTGCCACCAGTGATGGGAGGTACGAGCAGTACTTC,CATSDGRYEQYF
-,TRBD1,TRBJ2-7,TRBV7-9,TGTGCCAGCAGAGGGACAGACTACGAGCAGTACTTC,CASRGTDYEQYF
-,TRBD2,TRBJ2-2,TRBV5-4,TGTGCCAGCACCAATCGGGGCGGGGGGTATAACGGGGAGCTGTTTTTT,CASTNRGGGYNGELFF
-,TRBD1,TRBJ1-1,TRBV28,TGTGCCAGCAGGCCACAGGGGGGGAACACTGAAGCTTTCTTT,CASRPQGGNTEAFF
-,TRBD1,TRBJ1-1,TRBV20-1,TGCAGTGCTTTAGACAGGGGGCAAGCTTTCTTT,CSALDRGQAFF
few,-,TRBJ1-6,TRBV12-3/TRBV12-4,TGTGCCAGCAGTTTTGGCCAGGGAAAAGGATCACCCCTCCACTTT,CASSFGQGKGSPLHF
-,-,TRBJ2-7,TRBV7-2,TGTGCCAGCAGCCCCAGGTGGGGCGAGCAGTACTTC,CASSPRWGEQYF
-,TRBD1,TRBJ2-7,TRBV7-2,TGTGCCAGCAGCCCGGACCCCGGGACAGGACGTTACGAGCAGTACTTC,CASSPDPGTGRYEQYF
few,-,TRBJ1-1,TRBV12-3/TRBV12-4,TGTGCCAGCAGTTTGACCGGGGCCACTGAAGCTTTCTTT,CASSLTGATEAFF
-,-,TRBJ2-3,TRBV7-9,TGTGCCAGCAGCCCCGGGTCGGGTAGGAATACGCAGTATTTT,CASSPGSGRNTQYF
-,-,TRBJ2-3,TRBV21-1,TGTGCCAGCAGCGTTACTCACGGGACTAGCGAAACAGATACGCAGTATTTT,CASSVTHGTSETDTQYF
-,-,TRBJ2-7,TRBV19,TGTGCCAGTAGCCCGACTGGCGGGCGTCCTCTCGAGCAGTACTTC,CASSPTGGRPLEQYF
-,-,TRBJ1-3,TRBV19,TGTGCCAGTTATGGAAACACCATATATTTT,CASYGNTIYF
-,-,TRBJ2-3,TRBV20-1,TGCAGTGCTAGAAGGCTAGCGAGGGGGTATACGCAGTATTTT,CSARRLARGYTQYF
-,TRBD2,TRBJ2-3,TRBV4-2,TGTGCCAGCAGCCAAGATACGACGGGAGGAGAGGCAGATACGCAGTATTTT,CASSQDTTGGEADTQYF
few,-,TRBJ1-5,TRBV6-5,TGTGCCAGCAGTTACTCGACTGGCCAAAGCAATCAGCCCCAGCATTTT,CASSYSTGQSNQPQHF
few,-,TRBJ1-5,TRBV2,TGTGCCAGCAGGGGGTTATCGGGCAATCAGCCCCAGCATTTT,CASRGLSGNQPQHF
-,-,TRBJ1-1,TRBV11-2,TGTGCCAGCAGCTTAGTCCAGGGCACCGAAGCTTTCTTT,CASSLVQGTEAFF
-,TRBD2,TRBJ2-2,TRBV7-2,TGTGCCAGCAGCTTTAGCGGGGAGAACACCGGGGAGCTGTTTTTT,CASSFSGENTGELFF
-,TRBD1,TRBJ2-7,TRBV30,TGTGCCTGGAGTGCGACAGGGTGGGAGCAGTACTTC,CAWSATGWEQYF
-,-,TRBJ2-7,TRBV5-1,TGCGCCAGCAGCTTTCGATTGGGGGCGCAGTACGAGCAGTACTTC,CASSFRLGAQYEQYF
-,-,TRBJ2-4,TRBV20-1,TGCAGTGCTAGGAGCTCGGGGGTAGAAAACATTCAGTACTTC,CSARSSGVENIQYF
few,-,TRBJ2-1,TRBV12-3/TRBV12-4,TGTGCCAGCAGTTGGACTGCCGTGGGAGAGCAGTTCTTC,CASSWTAVGEQFF
-,-,TRBJ2-4,TRBV5-5,TGTGCCAGCAGCTGGGCAGGGGGGACCAAAAACATTCAGTACTTC,CASSWAGGTKNIQYF
few,-,TRBJ1-2,TRBV10-2,TGCGCCAGCAGTGACAGGCAGTTCATCTATGGCTACACCTTC,CASSDRQFIYGYTF
-,-,TRBJ1-1,TRBV27,TGTGCCAGCAGTCCGCGATCCGGTGGGAACACTGAAGCTTTCTTT,CASSPRSGGNTEAFF
-,TRBD1,TRBJ1-1,TRBV14,TGTGCCAGCAGCCAATCGTACCGGACAGGGGATGGTACTGAAGCTTTCTTT,CASSQSYRTGDGTEAFF
-,-,TRBJ2-3,TRBV10-3,TGTGCCATCAGTCGGGGAGGCCAACTTGAGTCCCCGCAGTATTTT,CAISRGGQLESPQYF
few,-,TRBJ2-5,TRBV6-5,TGTGCCAGCAGTTACGGCGGCAGTCCTTCGGTGACCCAGTACTTC,CASSYGGSPSVTQYF
-,-,TRBJ1-6,TRBV6-1,TGTGCCAGCACCCAAGGACTTTCGAGTTCACCCCTCCACTTT,CASTQGLSSSPLHF
-,TRBD1,TRBJ1-4,TRBV30,TGTGCGGCGGGACAGGGGGATGAAAAACTGTTTTTT,CAAGQGDEKLFF